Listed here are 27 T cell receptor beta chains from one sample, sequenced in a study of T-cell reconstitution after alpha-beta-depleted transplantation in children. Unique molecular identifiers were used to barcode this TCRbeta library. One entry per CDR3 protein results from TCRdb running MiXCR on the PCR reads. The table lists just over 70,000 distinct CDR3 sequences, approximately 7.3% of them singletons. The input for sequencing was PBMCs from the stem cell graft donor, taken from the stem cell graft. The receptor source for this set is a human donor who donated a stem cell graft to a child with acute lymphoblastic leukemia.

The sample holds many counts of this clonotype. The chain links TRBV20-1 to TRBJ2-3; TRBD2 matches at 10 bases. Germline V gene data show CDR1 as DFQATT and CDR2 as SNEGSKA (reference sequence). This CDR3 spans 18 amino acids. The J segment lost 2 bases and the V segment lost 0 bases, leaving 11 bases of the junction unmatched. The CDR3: CSARDLYTSGDYTDTQYF. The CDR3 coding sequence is TGCAGTGCTAGAGATCTCTATACTAGCGGGGACTACACAGATACGCAGTATTTT.

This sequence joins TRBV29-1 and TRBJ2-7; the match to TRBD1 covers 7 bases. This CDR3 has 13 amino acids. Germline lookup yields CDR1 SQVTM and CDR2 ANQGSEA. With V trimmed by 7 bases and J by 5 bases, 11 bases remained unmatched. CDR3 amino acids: CSALFAGGHEQYF. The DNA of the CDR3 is TGCAGCGCCCTGTTCGCAGGGGGACACGAGCAGTACTTC.

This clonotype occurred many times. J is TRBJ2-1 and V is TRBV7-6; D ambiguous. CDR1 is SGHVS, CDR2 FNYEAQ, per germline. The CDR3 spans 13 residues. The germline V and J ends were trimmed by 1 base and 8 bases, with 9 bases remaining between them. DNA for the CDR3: TGTGCCAGCAGCTTAGGCCGAATGGATGAGCAGTTCTTC. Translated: CASSLGRMDEQFF.

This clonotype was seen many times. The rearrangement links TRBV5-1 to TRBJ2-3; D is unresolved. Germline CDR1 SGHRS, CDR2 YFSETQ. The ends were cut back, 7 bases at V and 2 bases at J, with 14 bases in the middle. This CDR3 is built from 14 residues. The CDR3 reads CASGGLTPTDTQYF. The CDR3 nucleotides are TGCGCCAGCGGCGGTTTGACCCCCACAGATACGCAGTATTTT.

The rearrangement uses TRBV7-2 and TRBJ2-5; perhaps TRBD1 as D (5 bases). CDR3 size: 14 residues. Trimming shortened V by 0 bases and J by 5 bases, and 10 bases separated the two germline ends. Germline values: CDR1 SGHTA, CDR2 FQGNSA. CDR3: CASSLARRVETQYF. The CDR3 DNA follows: TGTGCCAGCAGCTTAGCGCGCAGGGTGGAGACCCAGTACTTC.

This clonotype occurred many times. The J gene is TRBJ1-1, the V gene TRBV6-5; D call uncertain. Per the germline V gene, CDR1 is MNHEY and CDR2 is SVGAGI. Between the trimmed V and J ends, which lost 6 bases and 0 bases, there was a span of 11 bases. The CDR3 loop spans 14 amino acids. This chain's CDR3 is CASSQTDMNTEAFF. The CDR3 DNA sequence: TGTGCCAGCAGCCAAACAGATATGAACACTGAAGCTTTCTTT.

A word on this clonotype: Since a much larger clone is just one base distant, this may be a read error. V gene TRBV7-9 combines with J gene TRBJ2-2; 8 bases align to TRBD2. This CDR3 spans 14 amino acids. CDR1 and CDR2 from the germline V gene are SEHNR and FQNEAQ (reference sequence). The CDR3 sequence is CASSQKREQGEPFF. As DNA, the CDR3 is TGTGCCAGCAGCCAAAAGCGGGAGCAAGGGGAGCCGTTTTTT.

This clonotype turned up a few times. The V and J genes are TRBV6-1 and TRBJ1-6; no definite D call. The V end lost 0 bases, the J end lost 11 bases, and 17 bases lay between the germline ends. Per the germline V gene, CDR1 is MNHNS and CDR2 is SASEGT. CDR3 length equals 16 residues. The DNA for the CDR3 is TGTGCCAGCAGTGAAGCGGGGAAGGGTACGAGAACACCCCTCCACTTT. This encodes CASSEAGKGTRTPLHF.

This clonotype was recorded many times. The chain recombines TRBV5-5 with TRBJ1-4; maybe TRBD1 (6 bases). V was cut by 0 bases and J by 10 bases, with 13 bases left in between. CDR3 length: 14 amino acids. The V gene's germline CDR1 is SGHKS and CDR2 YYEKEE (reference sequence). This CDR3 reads CASSLGDISGKLFF. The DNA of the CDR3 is TGTGCCAGCAGCTTGGGGGACATATCGGGAAAACTGTTTTTT. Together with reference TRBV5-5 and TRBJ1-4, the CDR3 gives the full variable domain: DAGVTQSPTHLIKTRGQQVTLRCSPISGHKSVSWYQQVLGQGPQFIFQYYEKEERGRGNFPDRFSARQFPNYSSELNVNALLLGDSALYLCASSLGDISGKLFFGSGTQLSVL.

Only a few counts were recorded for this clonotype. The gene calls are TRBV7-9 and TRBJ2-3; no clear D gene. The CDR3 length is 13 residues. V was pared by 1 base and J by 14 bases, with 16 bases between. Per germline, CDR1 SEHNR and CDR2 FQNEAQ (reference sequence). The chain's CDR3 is CASSLDNDPRTYF. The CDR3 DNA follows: TGTGCCAGCAGCTTAGATAACGACCCACGCACGTATTTT.

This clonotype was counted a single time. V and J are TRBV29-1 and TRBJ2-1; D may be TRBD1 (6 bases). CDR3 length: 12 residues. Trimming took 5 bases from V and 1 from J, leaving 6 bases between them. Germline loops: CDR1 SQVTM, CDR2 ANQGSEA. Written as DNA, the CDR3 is TGCAGCGTTACAGGGTCCTACAATGAGCAGTTCTTC. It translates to CSVTGSYNEQFF.

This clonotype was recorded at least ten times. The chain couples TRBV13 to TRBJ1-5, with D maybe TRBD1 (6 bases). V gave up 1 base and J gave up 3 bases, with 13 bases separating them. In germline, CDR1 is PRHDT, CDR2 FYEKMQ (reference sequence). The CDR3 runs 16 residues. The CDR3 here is CASSLAGTSINQPQHF. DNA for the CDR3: TGTGCCAGCAGCTTAGCCGGGACAAGCATCAATCAGCCCCAGCATTTT. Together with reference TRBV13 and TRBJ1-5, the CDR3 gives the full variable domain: AAGVIQSPRHLIKEKRETATLKCYPIPRHDTVYWYQQGPGQDPQFLISFYEKMQSDKGSIPDRFSAQQFSDYHSELNMSSLELGDSALYFCASSLAGTSINQPQHFGDGTRLSIL.

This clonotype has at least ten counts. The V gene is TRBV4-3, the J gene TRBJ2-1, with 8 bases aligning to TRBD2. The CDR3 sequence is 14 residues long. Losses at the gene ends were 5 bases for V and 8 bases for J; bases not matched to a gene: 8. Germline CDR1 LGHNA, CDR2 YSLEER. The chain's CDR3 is CASSISGRGYEQFF. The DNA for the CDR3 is TGCGCCAGCAGCATCAGCGGGAGAGGGTATGAGCAGTTCTTC.

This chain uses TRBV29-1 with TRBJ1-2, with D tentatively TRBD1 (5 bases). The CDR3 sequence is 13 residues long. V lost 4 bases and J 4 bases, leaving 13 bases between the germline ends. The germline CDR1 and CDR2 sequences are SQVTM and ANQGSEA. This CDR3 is CSVVAGISYGYTF. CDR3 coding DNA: TGCAGCGTTGTGGCAGGGATATCCTATGGCTACACCTTC. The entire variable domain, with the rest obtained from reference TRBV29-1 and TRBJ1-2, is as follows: SAVISQKPSRDICQRGTSLTIQCQVDSQVTMMFWYRQQPGQSLTLIATANQGSEATYESGFVIDKFPISRPNLTFSTLTVSNMSPEDSSIYLCSVVAGISYGYTFGSGTRLTVV.

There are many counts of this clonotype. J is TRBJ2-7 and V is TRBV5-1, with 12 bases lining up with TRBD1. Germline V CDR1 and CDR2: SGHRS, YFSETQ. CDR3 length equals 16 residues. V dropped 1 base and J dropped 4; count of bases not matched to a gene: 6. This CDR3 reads CASSLSPGQGAYEQYF. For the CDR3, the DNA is TGCGCCAGCAGCTTGAGTCCGGGACAGGGGGCGTACGAGCAGTACTTC.

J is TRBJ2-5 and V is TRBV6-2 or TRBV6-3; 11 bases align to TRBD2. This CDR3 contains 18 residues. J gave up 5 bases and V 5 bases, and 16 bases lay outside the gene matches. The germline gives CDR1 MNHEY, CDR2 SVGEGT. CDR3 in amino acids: CASSHSGGAAGSRETQYF. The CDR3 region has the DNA TGTGCCAGCAGTCATAGCGGGGGGGCCGCGGGCTCCCGGGAGACCCAGTACTTC.

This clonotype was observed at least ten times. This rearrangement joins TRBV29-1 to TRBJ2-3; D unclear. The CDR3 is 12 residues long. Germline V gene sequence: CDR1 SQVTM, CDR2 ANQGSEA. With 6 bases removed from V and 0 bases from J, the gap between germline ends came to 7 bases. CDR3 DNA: TGCAGCGTGGCGGTCAGCACAGATACGCAGTATTTT. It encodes CSVAVSTDTQYF.

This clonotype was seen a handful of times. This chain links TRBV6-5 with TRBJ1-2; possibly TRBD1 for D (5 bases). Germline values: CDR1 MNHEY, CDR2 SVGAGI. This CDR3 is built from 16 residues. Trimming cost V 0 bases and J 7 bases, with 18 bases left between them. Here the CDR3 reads CASSYSGQGGVRGYTF. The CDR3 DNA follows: TGTGCCAGCAGTTACTCTGGGCAGGGTGGGGTTCGTGGCTACACCTTC.

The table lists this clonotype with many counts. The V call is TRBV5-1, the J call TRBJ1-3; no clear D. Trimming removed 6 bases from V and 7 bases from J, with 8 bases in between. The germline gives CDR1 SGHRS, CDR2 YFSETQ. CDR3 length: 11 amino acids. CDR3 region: CASTAGNTIYF. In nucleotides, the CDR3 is TGCGCCAGCACGGCCGGGAACACCATATATTTT.

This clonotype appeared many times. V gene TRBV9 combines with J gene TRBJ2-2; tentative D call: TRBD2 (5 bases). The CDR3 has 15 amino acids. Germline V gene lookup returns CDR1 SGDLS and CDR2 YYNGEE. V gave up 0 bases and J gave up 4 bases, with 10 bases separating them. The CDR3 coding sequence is TGTGCCAGCAGCGTAGACCTGAGCGGCACCGGGGAGCTGTTTTTT. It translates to CASSVDLSGTGELFF. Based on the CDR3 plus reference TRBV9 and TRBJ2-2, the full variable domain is DSGVTQTPKHLITATGQRVTLRCSPRSGDLSVYWYQQSLDQGLQFLIQYYNGEERAKGNILERFSAQQFPDLHSELNLSSLELGDSALYFCASSVDLSGTGELFFGEGSRLTVL.

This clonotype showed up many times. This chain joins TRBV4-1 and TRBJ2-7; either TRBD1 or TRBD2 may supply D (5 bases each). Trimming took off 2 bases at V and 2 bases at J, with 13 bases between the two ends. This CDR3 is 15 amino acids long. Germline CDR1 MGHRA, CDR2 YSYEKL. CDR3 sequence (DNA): TGCGCCAGCAGCCAAATAGGGACGGCGGCCTACGAGCAGTACTTC. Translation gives CASSQIGTAAYEQYF.

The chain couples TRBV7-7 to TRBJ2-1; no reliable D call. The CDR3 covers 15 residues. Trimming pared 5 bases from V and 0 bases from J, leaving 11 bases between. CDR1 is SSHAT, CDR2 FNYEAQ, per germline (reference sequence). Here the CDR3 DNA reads TGTGCCAGCAGCCCCGGACGGAGCTCCTACAATGAGCAGTTCTTC. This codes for CASSPGRSSYNEQFF.

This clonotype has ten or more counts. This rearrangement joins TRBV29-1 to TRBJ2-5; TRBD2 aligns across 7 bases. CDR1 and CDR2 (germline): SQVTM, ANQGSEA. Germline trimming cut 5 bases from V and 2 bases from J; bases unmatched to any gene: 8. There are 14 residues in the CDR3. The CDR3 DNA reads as TGCAGCGTTAATGGGGCTAGCGGACAAGAGACCCAGTACTTC. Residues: CSVNGASGQETQYF.

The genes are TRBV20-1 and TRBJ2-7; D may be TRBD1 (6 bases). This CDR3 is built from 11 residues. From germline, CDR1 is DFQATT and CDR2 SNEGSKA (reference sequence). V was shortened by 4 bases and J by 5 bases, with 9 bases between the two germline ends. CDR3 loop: CSATGEHEQYF. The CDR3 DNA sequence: TGCAGTGCTACAGGGGAACACGAGCAGTACTTC.

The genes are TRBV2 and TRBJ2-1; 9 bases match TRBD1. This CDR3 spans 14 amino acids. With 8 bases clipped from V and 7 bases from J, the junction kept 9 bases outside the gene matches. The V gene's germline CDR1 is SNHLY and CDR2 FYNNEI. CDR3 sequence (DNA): TGTGCCAGCCTCCCGGACAGGGGAGGGAATGAGCAGTTCTTC. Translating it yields CASLPDRGGNEQFF.

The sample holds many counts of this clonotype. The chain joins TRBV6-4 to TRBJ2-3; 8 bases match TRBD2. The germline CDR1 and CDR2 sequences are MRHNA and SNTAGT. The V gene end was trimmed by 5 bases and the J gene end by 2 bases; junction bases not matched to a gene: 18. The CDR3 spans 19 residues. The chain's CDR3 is CASSPDFITSGYHTDTQYF. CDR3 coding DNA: TGTGCCAGCAGTCCCGATTTCATCACTAGCGGATACCACACAGATACGCAGTATTTT.

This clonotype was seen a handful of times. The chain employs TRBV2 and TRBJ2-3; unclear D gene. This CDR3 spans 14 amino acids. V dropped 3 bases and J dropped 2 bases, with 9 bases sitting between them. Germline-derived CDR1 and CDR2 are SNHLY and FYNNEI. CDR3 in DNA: TGTGCCAGCAGTGATGGGGATTCCACAGATACGCAGTATTTT. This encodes CASSDGDSTDTQYF.